The 10 T cell receptor beta chains below were found in one sample sequenced in a study of blood T cell repertoires in COVID-19. Using immunoSEQ multiplex PCR, the repertoire was profiled, and TCRdb retains in-frame clones only, with some absent. The sample carries approximately 73,000 clones, approximately 86% recorded once. Sequencing was carried out using peripheral blood. All receptors derive from a woman in her sixties or seventies with acute or convalescent COVID-19.

The rearrangement uses TRBV2 and TRBJ1-2; 11 nucleotides agree with TRBD1. With 4 bases clipped from V and 7 bases from J, the junction kept 8 bases outside the gene matches. The germline V gene encodes CDR1 SNHLY and CDR2 FYNNEI. The CDR3 is made up of 15 amino acids. DNA of the CDR3: TGTGCCAGCAGTGCTCCCAGGACAGGGGGCTTTGGCTACACCTTC. Its translation: CASSAPRTGGFGYTF.

The V gene is TRBV5-6, the J gene TRBJ1-1, with TRBD1 as a possible D gene (6 bases). Germline V CDR1 and CDR2: SGHDT, YYEEEE. The V end was cut by 1 base, the J end by 8 bases, with 12 bases between. The CDR3 is 13 residues long. The CDR3 sequence is CASSLLDSEEAFF. The DNA of the CDR3 is TGTGCCAGCAGCTTGTTGGACAGTGAAGAAGCTTTCTTT.

Only a few counts were recorded for this clone. The rearrangement joins TRBV6-2 or TRBV6-3 to TRBJ1-2, with D maybe TRBD1 (6 bases). Trimming cost V 6 bases and J 1 base, with 21 bases left between them. Germline CDR1 is MNHEY and CDR2 is SVGEGT. The CDR3 is 17 residues long. CDR3 protein: CASSDITWDTDNYGYTF. CDR3 DNA: TGTGCCAGCAGCGATATAACGTGGGACACCGATAACTATGGCTACACCTTC.

The V call is TRBV28, the J call TRBJ2-3, with 7 positions matching TRBD1. The V segment lost 4 bases and the J segment 2 bases; nucleotides outside the gene matches: 6. The CDR3 covers 15 residues. Looked up from germline, CDR1 is MDHEN and CDR2 is SYDVKM. This CDR3 is CASSSLQGVTDTQYF. CDR3 nucleotide sequence: TGTGCCAGCAGTTCCCTTCAGGGGGTCACAGATACGCAGTATTTT.

This rearrangement joins TRBV2 to TRBJ1-5, with 8 positions matching TRBD1. CDR3 length equals 15 residues. Germline CDR1 is SNHLY and CDR2 is FYNNEI. After removal of 7 bases from V and 7 bases from J, the junction contained 12 bases not matched to a gene. CDR3 in amino acids: CASTAVDRGGQPQHF. CDR3 nucleotides: TGTGCCAGCACGGCGGTCGACAGGGGAGGACAGCCCCAGCATTTT.

The V gene is TRBV10-2, the J gene TRBJ2-2, with 10 bases identical to TRBD2. J was trimmed by 7 bases and V by 4 bases; bases with no gene match: 6. The CDR3 spans 15 residues. CDR1 and CDR2 (germline): WSHSY, SAAADI. This CDR3 is CASSGVAGGNGELFF. The CDR3 DNA is TGCGCCAGCAGTGGAGTAGCGGGAGGAAACGGGGAGCTGTTTTTT.

This chain joins TRBV6-5 and TRBJ2-1; D gene uncertain. The germline V gene has CDR1 MNHEY and CDR2 SVGAGI. V was shortened by 5 bases and J by 15 bases, with 20 bases between the two germline ends. This CDR3 contains 13 residues. The CDR3 DNA is TGTGCCAGCAGTCCCTCTTCGTCATCCGTCGGGTTCTTC. Translation gives CASSPSSSSVGFF.

V and J are TRBV28 and TRBJ1-2, with TRBD1 matching 7 bases. This CDR3 has 16 amino acids. J was trimmed by 4 bases and V by 5 bases; bases with no gene match: 13. From germline, CDR1 is MDHEN and CDR2 SYDVKM. As DNA, the CDR3 is TGTGCCAGCAGTCCAATGCCACAGGGGATACGCTATGGCTACACCTTC. This translates into CASSPMPQGIRYGYTF.

The rearrangement links TRBV10-3 to TRBJ2-7; a weak D match, TRBD2 (6 bases). The V and J ends lost 4 bases and 3 bases respectively, with 7 bases between them. The CDR3 sequence is 12 residues long. Looked up from germline, CDR1 is ENHRY and CDR2 is SYGVKD. The CDR3 bases are TGTGCCATCAGTGGGGACTTCTACGAGCAGTACTTC. It encodes CAISGDFYEQYF.

In this sample, this clone turned up a few times. The rearrangement links TRBV5-8 to TRBJ2-7; a possible D gene is TRBD1 (6 bases). Per the germline V gene, CDR1 is SGHTS and CDR2 is YDEGEE. The CDR3 contains 16 residues. V dropped 1 base and J dropped 2 bases, with 16 bases sitting between them. CDR3 sequence (DNA): TGTGCCAGCAGCTTGATGGGGACAAGCATAACCTACGAGCAGTACTTC. It encodes CASSLMGTSITYEQYF.